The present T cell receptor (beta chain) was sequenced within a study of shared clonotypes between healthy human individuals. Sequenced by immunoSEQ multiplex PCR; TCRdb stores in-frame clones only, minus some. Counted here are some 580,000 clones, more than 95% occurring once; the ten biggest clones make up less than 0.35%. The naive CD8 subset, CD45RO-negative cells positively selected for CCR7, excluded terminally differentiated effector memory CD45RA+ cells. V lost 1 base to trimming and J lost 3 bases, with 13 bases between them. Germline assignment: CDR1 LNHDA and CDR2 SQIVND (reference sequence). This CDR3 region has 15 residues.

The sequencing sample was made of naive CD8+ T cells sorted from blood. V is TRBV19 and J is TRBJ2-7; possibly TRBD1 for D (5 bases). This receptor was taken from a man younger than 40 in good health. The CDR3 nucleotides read TGTGCCAGTAGTATAGGGCAGGGAATCGACTACGAGCAGTACTTC. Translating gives CASSIGQGIDYEQYF.